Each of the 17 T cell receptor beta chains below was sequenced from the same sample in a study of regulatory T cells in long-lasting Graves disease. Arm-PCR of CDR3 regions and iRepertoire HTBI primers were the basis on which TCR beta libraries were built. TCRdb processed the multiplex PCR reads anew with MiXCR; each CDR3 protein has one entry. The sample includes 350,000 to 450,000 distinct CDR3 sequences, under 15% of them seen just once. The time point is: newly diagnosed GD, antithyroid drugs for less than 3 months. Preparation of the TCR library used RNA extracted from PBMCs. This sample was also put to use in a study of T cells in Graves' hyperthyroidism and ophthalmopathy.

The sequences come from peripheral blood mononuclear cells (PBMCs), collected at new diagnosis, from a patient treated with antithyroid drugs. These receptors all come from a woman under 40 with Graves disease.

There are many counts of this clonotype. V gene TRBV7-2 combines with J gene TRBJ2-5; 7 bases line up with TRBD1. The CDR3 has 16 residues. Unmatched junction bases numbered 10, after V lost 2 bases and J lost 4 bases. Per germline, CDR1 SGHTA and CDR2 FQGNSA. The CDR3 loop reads CASSLTDRAGGETQYF. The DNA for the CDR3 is TGTGCCAGCAGCTTAACAGACAGGGCGGGTGGAGAGACCCAGTACTTC.

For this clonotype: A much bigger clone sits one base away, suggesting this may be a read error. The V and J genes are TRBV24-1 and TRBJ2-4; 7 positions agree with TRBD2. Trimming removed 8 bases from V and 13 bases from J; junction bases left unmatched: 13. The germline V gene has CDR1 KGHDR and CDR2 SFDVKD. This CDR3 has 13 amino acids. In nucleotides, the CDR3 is TGTGCCACCACTAGCGGAGAGGACAATGAGCAGTACTTC. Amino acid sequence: CATTSGEDNEQYF.

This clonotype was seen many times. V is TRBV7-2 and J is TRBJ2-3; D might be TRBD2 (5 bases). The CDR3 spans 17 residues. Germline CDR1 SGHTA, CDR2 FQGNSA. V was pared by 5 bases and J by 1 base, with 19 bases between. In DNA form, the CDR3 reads TGTGCCAGCAGCGTTAACTCCCCAGGACTTCGCACAGATACGCAGTATTTT. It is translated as CASSVNSPGLRTDTQYF.

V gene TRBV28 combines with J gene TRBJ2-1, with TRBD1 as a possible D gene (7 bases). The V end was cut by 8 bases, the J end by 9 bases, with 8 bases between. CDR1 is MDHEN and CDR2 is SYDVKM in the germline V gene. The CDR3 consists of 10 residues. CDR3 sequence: CASQGGEQFF. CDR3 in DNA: TGTGCCAGCCAGGGGGGTGAGCAGTTCTTC.

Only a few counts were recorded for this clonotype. CDR3 coding DNA: TGTGCCAGTACTCCCTCCGGCTTGGGCACCGGGGAGCTGTTTTTT. This translates into CASTPSGLGTGELFF. This chain joins TRBV19 and TRBJ2-2; no firm D call. This CDR3 is built from 15 residues. The V end lost 7 bases, the J end lost 4 bases, and 16 bases lay between the germline ends. Germline CDR1 reads LNHDA; CDR2 reads SQIVND (reference sequence).

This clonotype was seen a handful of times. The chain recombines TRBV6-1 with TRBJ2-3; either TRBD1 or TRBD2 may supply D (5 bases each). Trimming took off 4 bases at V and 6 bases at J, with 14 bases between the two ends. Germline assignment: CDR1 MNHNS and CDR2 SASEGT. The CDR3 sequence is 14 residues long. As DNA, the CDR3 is TGTGCCAGCAGTGGCGCAGGGTGGGGGGATACGCAGTATTTT. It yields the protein CASSGAGWGDTQYF.

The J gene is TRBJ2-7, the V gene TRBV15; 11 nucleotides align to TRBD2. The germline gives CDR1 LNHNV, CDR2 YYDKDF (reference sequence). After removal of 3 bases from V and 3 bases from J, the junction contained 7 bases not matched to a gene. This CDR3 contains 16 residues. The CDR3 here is CATSRGLAATYYEQYF. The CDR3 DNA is TGTGCCACCAGCAGGGGACTAGCGGCAACCTACTACGAGCAGTACTTC.

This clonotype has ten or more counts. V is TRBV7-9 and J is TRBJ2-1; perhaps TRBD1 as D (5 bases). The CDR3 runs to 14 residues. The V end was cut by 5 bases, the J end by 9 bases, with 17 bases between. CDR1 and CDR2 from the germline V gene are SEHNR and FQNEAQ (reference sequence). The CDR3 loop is CASSPTNTGFEQFF. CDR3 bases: TGTGCCAGCAGCCCCACCAACACAGGTTTTGAGCAGTTCTTC.

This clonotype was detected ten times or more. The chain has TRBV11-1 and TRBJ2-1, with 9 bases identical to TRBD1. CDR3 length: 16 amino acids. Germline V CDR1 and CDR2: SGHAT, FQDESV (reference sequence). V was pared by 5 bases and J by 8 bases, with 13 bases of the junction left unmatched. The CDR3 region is CASSPRTGANTHEQFF. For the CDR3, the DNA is TGTGCCAGCAGCCCACGGACAGGGGCTAACACCCATGAGCAGTTCTTC. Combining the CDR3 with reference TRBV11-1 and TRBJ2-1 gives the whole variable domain EAEVAQSPRYKITEKSQAVAFWCDPISGHATLYWYRQILGQGPELLVQFQDESVVDDSQLPKDRFSAERLKGVDSTLKIQPAELGDSAMYLCASSPRTGANTHEQFFGPGTRLTVL.

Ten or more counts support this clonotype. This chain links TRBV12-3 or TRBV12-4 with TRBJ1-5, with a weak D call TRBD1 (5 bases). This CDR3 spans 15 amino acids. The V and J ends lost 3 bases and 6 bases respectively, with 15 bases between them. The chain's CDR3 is CASSFGGARGQPQHF. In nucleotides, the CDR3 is TGTGCCAGCAGTTTCGGAGGGGCGCGGGGTCAGCCCCAGCATTTT.

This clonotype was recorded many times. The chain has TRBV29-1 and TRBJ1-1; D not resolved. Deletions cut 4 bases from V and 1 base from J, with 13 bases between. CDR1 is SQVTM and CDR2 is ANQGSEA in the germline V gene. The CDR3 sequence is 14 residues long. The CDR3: CSVVEFVPNTEAFF. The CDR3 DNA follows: TGCAGCGTTGTGGAGTTCGTGCCGAACACTGAAGCTTTCTTT.

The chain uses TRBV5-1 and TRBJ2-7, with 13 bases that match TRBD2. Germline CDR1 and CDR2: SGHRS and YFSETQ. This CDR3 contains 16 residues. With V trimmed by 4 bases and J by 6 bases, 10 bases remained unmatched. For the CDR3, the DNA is TGCGCCAGCAGCCAAGAAGGGACTAGCGGGAACGTCGAGCAGTACTTC. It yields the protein CASSQEGTSGNVEQYF.

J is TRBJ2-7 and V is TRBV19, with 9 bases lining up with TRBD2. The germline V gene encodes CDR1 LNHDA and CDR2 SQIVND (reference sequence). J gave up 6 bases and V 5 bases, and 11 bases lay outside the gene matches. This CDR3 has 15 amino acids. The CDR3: CASSSMEREASEQYF. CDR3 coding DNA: TGTGCCAGTAGTTCGATGGAGCGGGAGGCTTCCGAGCAGTACTTC.

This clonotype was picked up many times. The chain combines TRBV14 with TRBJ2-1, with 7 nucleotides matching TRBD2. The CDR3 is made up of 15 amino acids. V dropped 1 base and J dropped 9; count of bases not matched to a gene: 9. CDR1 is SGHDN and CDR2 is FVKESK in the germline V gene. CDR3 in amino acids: CASSQVPSGPGEQFF. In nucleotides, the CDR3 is TGTGCCAGCAGCCAAGTGCCTAGCGGACCGGGTGAGCAGTTCTTC. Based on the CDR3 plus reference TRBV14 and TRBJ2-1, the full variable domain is EAGVTQFPSHSVIEKGQTVTLRCDPISGHDNLYWYRRVMGKEIKFLLHFVKESKQDESGMPNNRFLAERTGGTYSTLKVQPAELEDSGVYFCASSQVPSGPGEQFFGPGTRLTVL.

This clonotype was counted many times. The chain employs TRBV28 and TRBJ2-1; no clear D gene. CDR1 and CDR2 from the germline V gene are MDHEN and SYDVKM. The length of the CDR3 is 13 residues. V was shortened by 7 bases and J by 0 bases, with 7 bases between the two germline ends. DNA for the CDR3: TGTGCCAGCACTCCAGACTCCTACAATGAGCAGTTCTTC. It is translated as CASTPDSYNEQFF.

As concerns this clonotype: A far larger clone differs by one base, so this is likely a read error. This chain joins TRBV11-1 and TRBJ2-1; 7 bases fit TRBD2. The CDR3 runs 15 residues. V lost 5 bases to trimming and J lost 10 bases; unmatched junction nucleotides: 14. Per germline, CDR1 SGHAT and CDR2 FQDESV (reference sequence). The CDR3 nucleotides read TGTGCCAGCAGCCACCAACAGGCGGGGGACTACGAGCAGTTCTTC. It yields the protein CASSHQQAGDYEQFF.

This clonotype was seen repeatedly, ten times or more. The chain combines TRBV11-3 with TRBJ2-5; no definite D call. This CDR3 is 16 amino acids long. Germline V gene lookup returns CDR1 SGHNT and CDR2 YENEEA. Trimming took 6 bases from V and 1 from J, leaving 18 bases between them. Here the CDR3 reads CASRDKASQTQETQYF. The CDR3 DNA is TGTGCCAGCAGGGATAAGGCGAGCCAGACCCAAGAGACCCAGTACTTC. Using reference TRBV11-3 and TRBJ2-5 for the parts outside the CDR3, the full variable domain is EAGVVQSPRYKIIEKKQPVAFWCNPISGHNTLYWYLQNLGQGPELLIRYENEEAVDDSQLPKDRFSAERLKGVDSTLKIQPAELGDSAVYLCASRDKASQTQETQYFGPGTRLLVL.